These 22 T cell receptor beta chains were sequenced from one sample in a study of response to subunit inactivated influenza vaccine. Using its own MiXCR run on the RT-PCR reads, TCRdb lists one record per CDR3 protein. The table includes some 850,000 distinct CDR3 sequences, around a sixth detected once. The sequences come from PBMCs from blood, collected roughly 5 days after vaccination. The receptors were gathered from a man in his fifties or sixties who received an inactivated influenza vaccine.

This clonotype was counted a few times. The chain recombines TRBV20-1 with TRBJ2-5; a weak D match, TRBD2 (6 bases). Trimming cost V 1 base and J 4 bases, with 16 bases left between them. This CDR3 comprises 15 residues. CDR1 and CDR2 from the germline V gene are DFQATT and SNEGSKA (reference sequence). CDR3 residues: CSARALGRGGETQYF. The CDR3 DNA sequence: TGCAGTGCTAGAGCCCTGGGGCGGGGTGGAGAGACCCAGTACTTC.

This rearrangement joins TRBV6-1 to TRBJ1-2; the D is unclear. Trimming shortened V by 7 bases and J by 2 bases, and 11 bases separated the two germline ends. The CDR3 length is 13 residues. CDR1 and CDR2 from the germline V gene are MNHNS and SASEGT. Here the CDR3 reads CASTPTQNYGYTF. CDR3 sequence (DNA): TGTGCCAGCACCCCTACTCAAAACTATGGCTACACCTTC.

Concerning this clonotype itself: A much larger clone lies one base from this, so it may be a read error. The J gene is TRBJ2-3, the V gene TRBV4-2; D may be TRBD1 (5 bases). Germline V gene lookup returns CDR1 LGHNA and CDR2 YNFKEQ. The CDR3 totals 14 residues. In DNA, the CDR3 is TGTGCCAGCAGCCACGACACAGGAGCAGATACGCAGTGTTTT. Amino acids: CASSHDTGADTQCF.

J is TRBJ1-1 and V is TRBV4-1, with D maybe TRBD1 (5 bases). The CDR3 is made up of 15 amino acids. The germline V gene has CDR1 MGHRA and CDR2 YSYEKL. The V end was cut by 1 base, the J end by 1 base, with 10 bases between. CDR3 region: CASSQAGGWNTEAFF. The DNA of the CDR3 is TGCGCCAGCAGCCAAGCGGGGGGATGGAACACTGAAGCTTTCTTT.

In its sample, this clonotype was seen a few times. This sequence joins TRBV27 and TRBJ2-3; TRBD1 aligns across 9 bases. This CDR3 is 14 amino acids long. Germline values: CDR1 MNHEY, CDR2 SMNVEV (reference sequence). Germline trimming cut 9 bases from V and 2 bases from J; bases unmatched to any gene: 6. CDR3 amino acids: CARPRDRVTDTQYF. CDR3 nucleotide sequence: TGTGCCAGACCCCGGGACAGGGTCACAGATACGCAGTATTTT.

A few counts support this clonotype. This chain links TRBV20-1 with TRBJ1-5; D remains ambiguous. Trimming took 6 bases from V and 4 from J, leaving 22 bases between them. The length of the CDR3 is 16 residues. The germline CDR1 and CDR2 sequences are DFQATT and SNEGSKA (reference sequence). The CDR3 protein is CSATRRAGALNQPQHF. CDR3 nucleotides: TGCAGTGCGACCAGGAGGGCCGGCGCCTTGAATCAGCCCCAGCATTTT.

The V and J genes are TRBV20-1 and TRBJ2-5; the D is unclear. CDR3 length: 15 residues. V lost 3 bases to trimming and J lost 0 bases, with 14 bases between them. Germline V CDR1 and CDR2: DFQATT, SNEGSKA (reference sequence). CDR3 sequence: CSARRTERDQETQYF. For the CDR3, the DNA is TGCAGTGCTAGGAGGACGGAAAGGGACCAAGAGACCCAGTACTTC.

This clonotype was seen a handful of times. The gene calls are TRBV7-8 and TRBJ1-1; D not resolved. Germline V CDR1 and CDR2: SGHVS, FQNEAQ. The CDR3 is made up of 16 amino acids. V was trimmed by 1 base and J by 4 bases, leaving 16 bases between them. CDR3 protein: CASSLEIRVYGTEAFF. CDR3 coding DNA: TGTGCCAGCAGCTTAGAGATTAGGGTCTACGGCACTGAAGCTTTCTTT.

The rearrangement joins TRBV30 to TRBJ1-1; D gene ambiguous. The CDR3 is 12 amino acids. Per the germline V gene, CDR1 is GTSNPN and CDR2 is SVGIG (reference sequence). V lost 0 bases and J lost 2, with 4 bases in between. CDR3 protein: CAWSVFNTEAFF. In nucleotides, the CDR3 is TGTGCCTGGAGTGTTTTCAACACTGAAGCTTTCTTT.

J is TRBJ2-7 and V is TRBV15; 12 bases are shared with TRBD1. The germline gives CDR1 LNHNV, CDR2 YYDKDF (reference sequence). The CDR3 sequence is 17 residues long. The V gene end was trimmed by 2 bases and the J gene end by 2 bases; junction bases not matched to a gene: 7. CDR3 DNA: TGTGCCACCAGCAGACCGGGACAGGGGGCCAAACCCTACGAGCAGTACTTC. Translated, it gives CATSRPGQGAKPYEQYF.

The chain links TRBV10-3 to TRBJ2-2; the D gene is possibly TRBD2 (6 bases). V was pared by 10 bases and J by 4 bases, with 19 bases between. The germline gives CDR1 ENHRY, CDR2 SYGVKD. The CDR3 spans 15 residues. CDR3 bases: TGTGCCACCGGCTCCGGGCCGCGGGGCACCGGGGAGCTGTTTTTT. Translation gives CATGSGPRGTGELFF.

This CDR3 is CASSFGVVNTEAFF. CDR3 in DNA: TGTGCCAGCAGCTTCGGGGTGGTGAACACTGAAGCTTTCTTT. The gene calls are TRBV7-6 and TRBJ1-1; the D is unclear. The CDR3 contains 14 residues. Trimming shortened V by 3 bases and J by 0 bases, and 8 bases separated the two germline ends. Germline values: CDR1 SGHVS, CDR2 FNYEAQ.

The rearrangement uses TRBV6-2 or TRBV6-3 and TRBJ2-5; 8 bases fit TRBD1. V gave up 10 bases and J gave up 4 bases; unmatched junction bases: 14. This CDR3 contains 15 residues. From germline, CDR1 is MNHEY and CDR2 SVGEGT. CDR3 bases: TGTGCCACCCTCCTGAGACAGGGGACGAGAGAGACCCAGTACTTC. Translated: CATLLRQGTRETQYF.

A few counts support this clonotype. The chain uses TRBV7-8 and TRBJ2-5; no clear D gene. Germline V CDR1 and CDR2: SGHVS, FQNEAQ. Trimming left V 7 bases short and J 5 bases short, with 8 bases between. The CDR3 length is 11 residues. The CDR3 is CASTQTETQYF. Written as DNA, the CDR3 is TGTGCCAGCACCCAAACGGAGACCCAGTACTTC.

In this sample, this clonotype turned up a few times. CDR3 nucleotide sequence: TGTGCCAGCAGTTACCTACGGGGCCGGGTTTCGGTGAGAATGACAGATACGCAGTATTTT. Residues: CASSYLRGRVSVRMTDTQYF. This chain connects TRBV6-2 or TRBV6-3 to TRBJ2-3; D may match TRBD1 or TRBD2 (5 bases each). The CDR3 consists of 20 residues. Trimming removed 2 bases at V and 3 bases at J, with 27 bases between. Germline V lookup: CDR1 MNHEY, CDR2 SVGEGT.

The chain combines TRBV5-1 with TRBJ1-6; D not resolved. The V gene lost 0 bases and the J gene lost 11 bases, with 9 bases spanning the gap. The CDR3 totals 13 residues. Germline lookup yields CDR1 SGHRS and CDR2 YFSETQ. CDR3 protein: CASSLDKVTPLHF. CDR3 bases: TGCGCCAGCAGCTTGGATAAGGTGACACCCCTCCACTTT.

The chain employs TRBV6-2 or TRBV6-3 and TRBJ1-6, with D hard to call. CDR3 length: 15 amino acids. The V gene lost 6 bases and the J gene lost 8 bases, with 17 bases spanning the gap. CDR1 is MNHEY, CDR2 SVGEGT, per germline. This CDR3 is CASRPIHVGDSPLHF. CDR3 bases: TGTGCCAGCAGACCCATCCATGTGGGAGATTCACCCCTCCACTTT.

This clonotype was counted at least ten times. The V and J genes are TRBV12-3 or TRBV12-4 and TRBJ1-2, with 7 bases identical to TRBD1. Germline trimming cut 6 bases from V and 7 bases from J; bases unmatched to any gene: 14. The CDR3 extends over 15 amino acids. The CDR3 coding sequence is TGTGCCAGCAGAGCTCCGGGACAGCGGGGAGGTGGCTACACCTTC. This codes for CASRAPGQRGGGYTF.

CDR3 nucleotides: TGCGCCAGCAGCCAAGTAGTTGCCTATGGCTACACCTTC. It is translated as CASSQVVAYGYTF. The chain couples TRBV4-1 to TRBJ1-2; D call uncertain. Germline V gene sequence: CDR1 MGHRA, CDR2 YSYEKL. The CDR3 runs 13 residues. Trimming took 1 base from V and 4 from J, leaving 7 bases between them.

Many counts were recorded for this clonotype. CDR3 coding DNA: TGCAGCGTTACTGGACTAAGCCTTTCCGAGCAGTACTTC. Its translation is CSVTGLSLSEQYF. V is TRBV29-1 and J is TRBJ2-7; D perhaps matches TRBD2 (6 bases). With 5 bases removed from V and 6 bases from J, the gap between germline ends came to 17 bases. CDR3 length equals 13 residues. Germline values: CDR1 SQVTM, CDR2 ANQGSEA.

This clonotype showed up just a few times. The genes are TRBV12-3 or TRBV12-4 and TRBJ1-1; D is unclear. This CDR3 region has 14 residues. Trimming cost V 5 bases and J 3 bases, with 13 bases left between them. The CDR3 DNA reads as TGTGCCAGCAGTCACGACATGGTGGACACTGAAGCTTTCTTT. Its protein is CASSHDMVDTEAFF.

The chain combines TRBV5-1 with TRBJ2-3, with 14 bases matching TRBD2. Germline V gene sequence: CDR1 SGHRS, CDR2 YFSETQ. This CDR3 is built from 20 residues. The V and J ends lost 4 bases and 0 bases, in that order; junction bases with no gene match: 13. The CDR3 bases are TGCGCCAGCAGCCAAAAGGGACTAGCGGGGGCCCGCACTAGCACAGATACGCAGTATTTT. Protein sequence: CASSQKGLAGARTSTDTQYF.